These T cell receptor beta chains were read from a single sample in a study of early T cells in non-severe SARS-CoV-2 infection. One entry per CDR3 protein results from TCRdb running MiXCR on the 5' RACE reads. The profile shows fewer than 80,000 distinct CDR3 sequences, over 9% of them singletons. Sequenced sample: whole blood. The source is an adult who was a healthcare worker with PCR-confirmed SARS-CoV-2 infection or an uninfected control (not recorded which). Each CDR3 is given with its conserved first and last residue. Each record gives: V gene, CDR3 protein.

>TRBV28
CASSSPTSGPGSYEQYF
>TRBV27
CASSTLTVGNSPLHF
>TRBV20-1
CSALQRDRGNTEAFF
>TRBV9
CASSVPSGTEQFF
>TRBV28
CASSSGTVTYEQYF
>TRBV3-1
CASSHPVGAYNEQFF
>TRBV3-1
CASRLAGAPSTDTQYF
>TRBV7-2
CASSGPTSGSGDTQYF
>TRBV29-1
CSVEEWRASSYEQYF
>TRBV29-1
CSVTGTGSGYTF
>TRBV3-1
CASSPYFREENIQYF
>TRBV14
CASSGLSNSPLHF
>TRBV28
CASSFGGRETQYF
>TRBV2
CASGLAGGAEETQYF
>TRBV5-8
CASSLGHKETQYF
>TRBV3-1
CASSQDAGAYNEQFF
>TRBV13
CASSLESGEFTGELFF
>TRBV2
CASSAGAPGREQYF
>TRBV28
CASSLTGGLGYTF
>TRBV18
CASSPSQGKYEQYF
>TRBV4-1
CASSHGMRARSSYNEQFF
>TRBV5-6
CASSWDRGYEQYF
>TRBV20-1
CSATSGRFREQYF
>TRBV6-1
CASRTSWGTEAFF
>TRBV14
CASSQGGTVGQPQHF
>TRBV7-6
CASSLYLGNTGELFF
>TRBV28
CAANSNWGNEQFF
>TRBV5-4
CASSLDPPYNEQFF
>TRBV29-1
CSAGTTNEKLFF
>TRBV18
CASSPPTPGVSYGYTF
>TRBV5-4
CASSPTGGINTGELFF
>TRBV20-1
CSANPLAGGTINEQFF
>TRBV20-1
CSASEGGSKYDEQFF
>TRBV19
CASSPAGWDYEQYF
>TRBV20-1
CSTRQGSYEQYF
>TRBV11-2
CASSVDRGSDEQFF
>TRBV7-9
CASSQWTGGETEAFF
>TRBV27
CASSPLGKSLNQPQHF
>TRBV28
CASSSRAGKTYEQYF
>TRBV12-3/TRBV12-4
CASSLALGLAGGGDEQFF
>TRBV18
CASGRGGSTDTQYF
>TRBV18
CASSPEATRNQPQHF
>TRBV29-1
CSFGTSGLTFF
>TRBV9
CASSLASAGGGDTQYF